A selection of T cell receptor beta chains follows, all from one sample in a study of vaccination effects on CD4 cells after COVID-19. Their target antigens are unknown. The assay was immunoSEQ multiplex PCR, and TCRdb's table has in-frame clones only and misses some. This sample has 13,000 or so clones; approximately 73% occur once, and the top ten carry around 33%. The starting material was CD4+ T cells from PBMCs cultured with HCoV-NL63 spike peptides, obtained after COVID-19 vaccination. The receptors derive from a human donor who had a prior SARS-CoV-2 infection. Both conserved end residues are part of each CDR3. A D gene is named only where the DNA matches it firmly. Not all rows give a size; the values are once, few, many and, for expanded clones, a class.

J gene: TRBJ2-7
clone size: few
D gene: -
CDR3 length: 11
V gene: TRBV11-2
CDR3 DNA: TGTGCCAGCAGCTACGAACAGGGGCAGTACTTC
CDR3 protein: CASSYEQGQYF

J gene: TRBJ2-3
clone size: -
D gene: TRBD2
CDR3 length: 15
V gene: TRBV30
CDR3 DNA: TGTGCCTGGACCCCGACTAGCGGGGGCCCAGATACGCAGTATTTT
CDR3 protein: CAWTPTSGGPDTQYF

J gene: TRBJ1-6
clone size: few
D gene: -
CDR3 length: 15
V gene: TRBV7-9
CDR3 DNA: TGTGCCAGCAGCTGGTCGGGCGCGAGGAATTCACCCCTCCACTTT
CDR3 protein: CASSWSGARNSPLHF

J gene: TRBJ2-7
clone size: -
D gene: -
CDR3 length: 14
V gene: TRBV5-1
CDR3 DNA: TGCGCCAGCAGCTTGAATCGGGGAAACTACGAGCAGTACTTC
CDR3 protein: CASSLNRGNYEQYF

J gene: TRBJ2-7
clone size: -
D gene: TRBD1
CDR3 length: 15
V gene: TRBV10-3
CDR3 DNA: TGTGCCATCAGTGAGTCAAGGGACAGGGTCTACGAGCAGTACTTC
CDR3 protein: CAISESRDRVYEQYF

J gene: TRBJ2-7
clone size: -
D gene: TRBD2
CDR3 length: 14
V gene: TRBV3-1/TRBV3-2
CDR3 DNA: TGTGCCAGCAGCCACGGTGCGGGAGGGTACGAGCAGTACTTC
CDR3 protein: CASSHGAGGYEQYF

J gene: TRBJ2-3
clone size: -
D gene: -
CDR3 length: 13
V gene: TRBV7-9
CDR3 DNA: TGTGCCAGCAGCTTAACAGGTTCAGATACGCAGTATTTT
CDR3 protein: CASSLTGSDTQYF

J gene: TRBJ2-5
clone size: -
D gene: -
CDR3 length: 13
V gene: TRBV19
CDR3 DNA: TGTGCCAGTAGTCTGAACGGGGCAGAGACCCAGTACTTC
CDR3 protein: CASSLNGAETQYF

J gene: TRBJ2-3
clone size: -
D gene: TRBD2
CDR3 length: 14
V gene: TRBV5-6
CDR3 DNA: TGTGCCAGCAGCTTGGGCGGGGGACCAGATACGCAGTATTTT
CDR3 protein: CASSLGGGPDTQYF

J gene: TRBJ2-6
clone size: once
D gene: -
CDR3 length: 15
V gene: TRBV11-2
CDR3 DNA: TGTGCCAGCAGCAGACAGGTATCCGGGGCCAACGTCCTGACTTTC
CDR3 protein: CASSRQVSGANVLTF

J gene: TRBJ1-2
clone size: -
D gene: -
CDR3 length: 13
V gene: TRBV12-3/TRBV12-4
CDR3 DNA: TGTGCCAGCAGTAGACAGCGGGGGTATGGCTACACCTTC
CDR3 protein: CASSRQRGYGYTF

J gene: TRBJ2-7
clone size: once
D gene: -
CDR3 length: 15
V gene: TRBV5-1
CDR3 DNA: -
CDR3 protein: CASSFGQGSRGLEYF

J gene: TRBJ2-6
clone size: once
D gene: TRBD2
CDR3 length: 20
V gene: TRBV18
CDR3 DNA: TGTGCCAGCTCACCCTCGGGACTAGCGGGGGCCAGGTCCCCGGCCAACGTCCTGACTTTC
CDR3 protein: CASSPSGLAGARSPANVLTF

J gene: TRBJ2-1
clone size: -
D gene: TRBD2
CDR3 length: 18
V gene: TRBV18
CDR3 DNA: TGTGCCAGCTCACCCGAAGGACTAGCGGGAGAGAACCTCGATGAGCAGTTCTTC
CDR3 protein: CASSPEGLAGENLDEQFF

J gene: TRBJ2-1
clone size: -
D gene: TRBD2
CDR3 length: 18
V gene: TRBV10-3
CDR3 DNA: TGTGCCATCAATCCGCGAGGACTAGCGGGAGGGGCCTACAATGAGCAGTTCTTC
CDR3 protein: CAINPRGLAGGAYNEQFF

J gene: TRBJ1-1
clone size: -
D gene: -
CDR3 length: 13
V gene: TRBV7-7
CDR3 DNA: TGTGCTAGCAGCTCCCAAGTGAACACTGAAGCTTTCTTT
CDR3 protein: CASSSQVNTEAFF

J gene: TRBJ1-2
clone size: -
D gene: -
CDR3 length: 16
V gene: TRBV19
CDR3 DNA: TGTGCCAGTATTCACCGTCATGAAGACGGCGGTTGGATCTACACCTTC
CDR3 protein: CASIHRHEDGGWIYTF

J gene: TRBJ2-1
clone size: -
D gene: TRBD2
CDR3 length: 19
V gene: TRBV11-2
CDR3 DNA: TGTGCCAGCAGCTTAGGGGGGCGTTTCGGGGGGGCAGTCTACAATGAGCAGTTCTTC
CDR3 protein: CASSLGGRFGGAVYNEQFF

J gene: TRBJ1-3
clone size: -
D gene: -
CDR3 length: 16
V gene: TRBV5-5
CDR3 DNA: TGTGCCAGCAGCTCACTGACAGGACACTCTGGAAACACCATATATTTT
CDR3 protein: CASSSLTGHSGNTIYF

J gene: TRBJ1-1
clone size: -
D gene: TRBD1
CDR3 length: 15
V gene: TRBV29-1
CDR3 DNA: TGCAGCGTCACCGGGACAGAGAGAGGGAACACTGAAGCTTTCTTT
CDR3 protein: CSVTGTERGNTEAFF

J gene: TRBJ2-3
clone size: -
D gene: -
CDR3 length: 15
V gene: TRBV6-5
CDR3 DNA: TGTGCCAGCAGACCCGAGGGGTTAACATGGGATACGCAGTATTTT
CDR3 protein: CASRPEGLTWDTQYF

J gene: TRBJ2-3
clone size: once
D gene: TRBD2
CDR3 length: 16
V gene: TRBV7-2
CDR3 DNA: TGTGCCAGCAGCCCGGGATACCTAGCGGGGACAGATACGCAGTATTTT
CDR3 protein: CASSPGYLAGTDTQYF

J gene: TRBJ2-1
clone size: -
D gene: TRBD1
CDR3 length: 16
V gene: TRBV16
CDR3 DNA: TGTGCCAGCAGCCAATGGAGGACAGGGAGTGACGATGAGCAGTTCTTC
CDR3 protein: CASSQWRTGSDDEQFF

J gene: TRBJ2-5
clone size: -
D gene: -
CDR3 length: 15
V gene: TRBV6-5
CDR3 DNA: TGTGCCAGCGTAGGAAGGACAGTTTTTCAAGAGACCCAGTACTTC
CDR3 protein: CASVGRTVFQETQYF

J gene: TRBJ2-3
clone size: -
D gene: TRBD1
CDR3 length: 13
V gene: TRBV24-1
CDR3 DNA: TGTGCCACCAGTGGGGACAGGGCCGATACGCAGTATTTT
CDR3 protein: CATSGDRADTQYF

J gene: TRBJ2-1
clone size: few
D gene: TRBD2
CDR3 length: 15
V gene: TRBV4-2
CDR3 DNA: TGTGCCAGCAGCCCGAGCGGGAATGTTATCAATGAGCAGTTCTTC
CDR3 protein: CASSPSGNVINEQFF

J gene: TRBJ1-2
clone size: -
D gene: TRBD1
CDR3 length: 13
V gene: TRBV30
CDR3 DNA: TGTGCCTGGAGCCTGACAGGGGCATATGGCTACACCTTC
CDR3 protein: CAWSLTGAYGYTF

J gene: TRBJ2-1
clone size: -
D gene: TRBD2
CDR3 length: 14
V gene: TRBV30
CDR3 DNA: TGTGCCTGGAGGGATAGCGGGACGTACAATGAGCAGTTCTTC
CDR3 protein: CAWRDSGTYNEQFF

J gene: TRBJ2-4
clone size: -
D gene: -
CDR3 length: 16
V gene: TRBV30
CDR3 DNA: TGTGCCTGGAGTGAAGTAGGATGGGGGAACGAAAACATTCAGTACTTC
CDR3 protein: CAWSEVGWGNENIQYF

J gene: TRBJ2-3
clone size: once
D gene: TRBD1
CDR3 length: 15
V gene: TRBV5-4
CDR3 DNA: TGTGCCAGCAGCCAGCAACAGGGGAGCACAGATACGCAGTATTTT
CDR3 protein: CASSQQQGSTDTQYF

J gene: TRBJ1-6
clone size: -
D gene: -
CDR3 length: 15
V gene: TRBV6-5
CDR3 DNA: TGTGCCAGCAGTCACCGGACCGGAGGTAGTTCACCCCTCCACTTT
CDR3 protein: CASSHRTGGSSPLHF